The 30 T cell receptor beta chains below come from one sample, sequenced in a study of T cells in Graves' hyperthyroidism and ophthalmopathy. Amplification targeted TCR beta CDR3 regions from RNA transcripts. HTBI primers drove first-round RT-PCR of the TCR CDR3. TCRdb independently ran MiXCR on the multiplex PCR reads; one entry per CDR3 protein. The sample has some 620,000 distinct CDR3 sequences, roughly 15% seen once. Sequenced: blood. These receptors all come from a woman between 25 and 40 years old with Graves' hyperthyroidism.

This chain joins TRBV7-2 and TRBJ1-6, with TRBD1 matching 7 bases. The CDR3 loop spans 17 amino acids. Per the germline V gene, CDR1 is SGHTA and CDR2 is FQGNSA. With V trimmed by 5 bases and J by 6 bases, 13 bases remained unmatched. The CDR3 region is CASSPKPPGQINSPLHF. In nucleotides, the CDR3 is TGTGCCAGCAGCCCAAAACCCCCGGGACAGATTAATTCACCCCTCCACTTT.

The rearrangement joins TRBV6-2 or TRBV6-3 to TRBJ2-7; 11 bases align to TRBD2. Germline V CDR1 and CDR2: MNHEY, SVGEGT. The CDR3 totals 14 residues. Trimming removed 3 bases from V and 6 bases from J; junction bases left unmatched: 4. The CDR3 DNA reads TGTGCCAGCAGTTATCTCGGGACTAGCGGCGAGCAGTACTTC. Protein product: CASSYLGTSGEQYF.

This clonotype has at least ten counts. The chain has TRBV6-2 or TRBV6-3 and TRBJ2-4; 8 bases agree with TRBD1. The CDR3 has 16 amino acids. Germline CDR1 and CDR2: MNHEY and SVGEGT. Trimming took 6 bases from V and 0 from J; bases not matched to a gene: 7. CDR3 protein: CASSYDRGLAKNIQYF. In nucleotides, the CDR3 is TGTGCCAGCAGCTACGACAGGGGACTAGCCAAAAACATTCAGTACTTC.

The sample holds many counts of this clonotype. The chain combines TRBV2 with TRBJ1-1, with 7 positions matching TRBD1. The CDR3 consists of 13 residues. Germline-derived CDR1 and CDR2 are SNHLY and FYNNEI. Trimming at V came to 9 bases and at J to 3 bases, leaving 7 bases not matched to a gene. The CDR3 region has the DNA TGTGCCAGTAGCTTTGGACAGGACACTGAAGCTTTCTTT. Translating gives CASSFGQDTEAFF.

This clonotype occurred a few times. This sequence joins TRBV6-2 or TRBV6-3 and TRBJ2-3; perhaps TRBD2 as D (5 bases). Per the germline V gene, CDR1 is MNHEY and CDR2 is SVGEGT. Trimming shortened V by 2 bases and J by 2 bases, and 11 bases separated the two germline ends. This CDR3 is built from 15 residues. The CDR3 reads CASSYLAGATDTQYF. Here the CDR3 DNA reads TGTGCCAGCAGTTACCTAGCAGGAGCCACAGATACGCAGTATTTT.

This clonotype occurred a few times. The chain recombines TRBV6-7 with TRBJ2-3; D may be TRBD2 (6 bases). TRBV6-7 is an ORF; its function is uncertain. V was clipped by 5 bases and J by 4 bases, with 19 bases between them. The CDR3 is made up of 16 amino acids. CDR3: CASSPPRAGKPDTQYF. CDR3 nucleotide sequence: TGTGCCAGCAGTCCCCCGAGGGCGGGGAAGCCAGATACGCAGTATTTT.

There are a few counts of this clonotype. The J gene is TRBJ1-4, the V gene TRBV28, with D unresolved. V was cut by 10 bases and J by 5 bases, with 11 bases left in between. The CDR3 spans 12 residues. In germline, CDR1 is MDHEN, CDR2 SYDVKM. The CDR3 reads CATHTANEKLFF. The CDR3 DNA follows: TGTGCCACCCACACAGCGAATGAAAAACTGTTTTTT.

This clonotype was detected a few times. CDR3 sequence reads: CSATLAALSIQYF. The DNA of the CDR3 is TGCAGTGCGACTCTAGCAGCCCTTTCCATTCAGTACTTC. The chain combines TRBV20-1 with TRBJ2-4, with D perhaps TRBD2 (5 bases). There are 13 residues in the CDR3. Germline lookup yields CDR1 DFQATT and CDR2 SNEGSKA (reference sequence). V dropped 6 bases and J dropped 9 bases, with 18 bases sitting between them.

This clonotype has more than one count but fewer than ten. The junction differs from germline at one of its ends, possibly a read error. The chain has TRBV7-6 and TRBJ2-5; 10 nucleotides align to TRBD1. CDR1 SGHVS and CDR2 FNYEAQ come from the germline V gene. This CDR3 is built from 15 residues. The CDR3 DNA reads TGTTCCAGCAGCTCAGAGGGACAGGGGTTGCAGACCCAGTACTTC. This gives the protein CSSSSEGQGLQTQYF.

The rearrangement links TRBV5-1 to TRBJ1-2; a weak D match, TRBD1 (6 bases). V dropped 6 bases and J dropped 2 bases, with 17 bases sitting between them. This CDR3 is built from 15 residues. Germline values: CDR1 SGHRS, CDR2 YFSETQ. CDR3: CASTPGTYNNYGYTF. The DNA of the CDR3 is TGCGCCAGCACCCCCGGGACATATAACAACTATGGCTACACCTTC.

The chain combines TRBV19 with TRBJ1-4; TRBD1 agrees at 9 bases. CDR1 and CDR2 (germline): LNHDA, SQIVND (reference sequence). The CDR3 is 13 residues long. J lost 7 bases, V lost 10 bases, and 7 bases had no gene match. The CDR3 region has the DNA TGTGCCACCAGGGGACAGGGAGGTGAAAAACTGTTTTTT. Translated: CATRGQGGEKLFF. Combining the CDR3 with reference TRBV19 and TRBJ1-4 gives the whole variable domain DGGITQSPKYLFRKEGQNVTLSCEQNLNHDAMYWYRQDPGQGLRLIYYSQIVNDFQKGDIAEGYSVSREKKESFPLTVTSAQKNPTAFYLCATRGQGGEKLFFGSGTQLSVL.

The genes are TRBV12-3 or TRBV12-4 and TRBJ2-7, with 9 bases fitting TRBD1. The tail of the sequence fits TRBJ2-1 better, so the J call may be wrong. The CDR3 has 14 amino acids. Written as DNA, the CDR3 is TGTGCCAGCAGTTTTTCGACAGGGGGTTACGAGCAGTTCTTC. It yields the protein CASSFSTGGYEQFF.

This clonotype appeared many times. This chain connects TRBV28 to TRBJ2-7, with 7 bases lining up with TRBD1. V lost 7 bases to trimming and J lost 3 bases; unmatched junction nucleotides: 6. The CDR3 spans 13 residues. The V gene's germline CDR1 is MDHEN and CDR2 SYDVKM. DNA of the CDR3: TGTGCCAGCAAGGACAGGTCCGGCTACGAGCAGTACTTC. This codes for CASKDRSGYEQYF.

The V and J genes are TRBV27 and TRBJ2-7; 9 nucleotides align to TRBD2. Germline V gene sequence: CDR1 MNHEY, CDR2 SMNVEV (reference sequence). The V gene end was trimmed by 3 bases and the J gene end by 4 bases; junction bases not matched to a gene: 7. The CDR3 spans 15 residues. The CDR3 DNA sequence: TGTGCCAGCAGTTTTGGCAGCGGGAGGAAGTACGAGCAGTACTTC. It translates to CASSFGSGRKYEQYF.

This clonotype was seen more than once but under ten times. The chain couples TRBV5-1 to TRBJ2-3; 7 nucleotides line up with TRBD2. Germline V CDR1 and CDR2: SGHRS, YFSETQ. The CDR3 is 15 residues long. Unmatched junction bases numbered 12, after V lost 7 bases and J lost 4 bases. The CDR3 nucleotides read TGCGCCAGCTTCCCCGGGGCGGGAGTTGCAGATACGCAGTATTTT. Its translation is CASFPGAGVADTQYF.

This clonotype was seen repeatedly, ten times or more. The chain recombines TRBV30 with TRBJ1-5, with TRBD1 matching 12 bases. The J segment lost 9 bases and the V segment lost 3 bases, leaving 12 bases of the junction unmatched. CDR3 size: 16 residues. CDR1 and CDR2 (germline): GTSNPN, SVGIG (reference sequence). DNA of the CDR3: TGTGCCTGGAGCCGCCGGGACAGGGGGCTGGGATGGCCCCAGCATTTT. Protein: CAWSRRDRGLGWPQHF.

This clonotype has more than one count but fewer than ten. The chain couples TRBV7-9 to TRBJ1-2; D is uncertain. Germline V gives CDR1 SEHNR, CDR2 FQNEAQ (reference sequence). V was shortened by 1 base and J by 8 bases, with 14 bases between the two germline ends. The CDR3 is 14 amino acids. The CDR3 nucleotides are TGTGCCAGCAGCTTAGGGGAAGCCGGCAGGGGCTACACCTTC. As protein: CASSLGEAGRGYTF.

A few counts support this clonotype. The chain employs TRBV9 and TRBJ2-1; either TRBD1 or TRBD2 may fit D (5 bases each). This CDR3 region has 12 residues. Germline CDR1 is SGDLS and CDR2 is YYNGEE. The ends were cut back, 0 bases at V and 9 bases at J, with 7 bases in the middle. The CDR3 protein is CASSVERGEQFF. The CDR3 DNA reads as TGTGCCAGCAGCGTAGAGAGGGGTGAGCAGTTCTTC. Using reference TRBV9 and TRBJ2-1 for the parts outside the CDR3, the full variable domain is DSGVTQTPKHLITATGQRVTLRCSPRSGDLSVYWYQQSLDQGLQFLIQYYNGEERAKGNILERFSAQQFPDLHSELNLSSLELGDSALYFCASSVERGEQFFGPGTRLTVL.

V gene TRBV5-5 combines with J gene TRBJ2-6; D might be TRBD1 (6 bases). Trimming removed 5 bases from V and 4 bases from J, with 13 bases in between. Germline CDR1 and CDR2: SGHKS and YYEKEE (reference sequence). The CDR3 is 15 amino acids. The CDR3 protein is CASRKQGTGANVLTF. CDR3 DNA: TGTGCCAGCAGAAAACAGGGTACCGGGGCCAACGTCCTGACTTTC.

This clonotype was recorded at least ten times. The chain couples TRBV27 to TRBJ2-2; D not resolved. The CDR3 loop spans 13 amino acids. Trimming took off 4 bases at V and 8 bases at J, with 11 bases between the two ends. Germline CDR1 reads MNHEY; CDR2 reads SMNVEV (reference sequence). In DNA form, the CDR3 reads TGTGCCAGCAGTTCGAGTTTTTGGGGGGAGCTGTTTTTT. Translation: CASSSSFWGELFF.

In this sample, this clonotype turned up a few times. A junction end diverges from the germline sequence, so it may reflect a read error. V usage is TRBV9 and J usage is TRBJ2-3; TRBD2 matches at 12 bases. CDR1 and CDR2 from the germline V gene are SGDLS and YYNGEE. This CDR3 has 16 amino acids. CDR3 sequence reads: CASSGRLAGVTDTRYF. DNA for the CDR3: TGTGCCAGCAGCGGACGACTAGCGGGGGTAACAGATACGCGGTATTTT.

The genes are TRBV20-1 and TRBJ1-5; TRBD1 agrees at 7 bases. The V and J ends lost 6 bases and 4 bases, in that order; junction bases with no gene match: 9. CDR3 length equals 14 residues. Germline V lookup: CDR1 DFQATT, CDR2 SNEGSKA (reference sequence). CDR3 in DNA: TGCAGTGCCACGACACAGGGGACTAATCAGCCCCAGCATTTT. Its protein product is CSATTQGTNQPQHF.

The table lists this clonotype with many counts. V gene TRBV7-2 combines with J gene TRBJ2-3, with 8 bases fitting TRBD2. V gave up 1 base and J gave up 4 bases; unmatched junction bases: 10. Germline CDR1 SGHTA, CDR2 FQGNSA. The CDR3 consists of 17 residues. CDR3: CASSLELAGNVADTQYF. In nucleotides, the CDR3 is TGTGCCAGCAGCTTAGAGCTAGCGGGTAACGTAGCAGATACGCAGTATTTT.

At least ten counts were recorded for this clonotype. This rearrangement joins TRBV27 to TRBJ2-7, with no clear D. CDR1 is MNHEY, CDR2 SMNVEV, per germline (reference sequence). V lost 6 bases to trimming and J lost 3 bases, with 12 bases between them. This CDR3 spans 13 amino acids. CDR3 bases: TGTGCCAGCAGCCCCCATAATTACTACGAGCAGTACTTC. Encoded protein: CASSPHNYYEQYF.

This clonotype was counted many times. The chain links TRBV18 to TRBJ2-7, with 8 positions matching TRBD1. The CDR3 is made up of 14 amino acids. The V gene end was trimmed by 6 bases and the J gene end by 5 bases; junction bases not matched to a gene: 9. From germline, CDR1 is KGHSH and CDR2 LQKENI. The CDR3 loop reads CASSPGQGLNEQYF. Here the CDR3 DNA reads TGTGCCAGCTCCCCTGGACAGGGACTGAACGAGCAGTACTTC.

On this clonotype: A much larger clone lies a single base off, so this may be a read error. V gene TRBV27 combines with J gene TRBJ2-7; D is unclear. V was pared by 2 bases and J by 9 bases, with 14 bases between. Germline-derived CDR1 and CDR2 are MNHEY and SMNVEV (reference sequence). This CDR3 has 13 amino acids. This chain's CDR3 is CASSLALGWGQYF. In DNA, the CDR3 is TGTGCCAGCAGTTTAGCCCTGGGTTGGGGGCAGTACTTC.

The rearrangement joins TRBV2 to TRBJ2-1, with a possible D match to TRBD2 (7 bases). The germline V and J ends were trimmed by 5 bases and 8 bases, with 22 bases remaining between them. Germline V lookup: CDR1 SNHLY, CDR2 FYNNEI. The CDR3 runs 16 residues. The CDR3 protein is CASSIGGGLDGDEQFF. DNA for the CDR3: TGTGCCAGCAGTATAGGGGGGGGGTTGGACGGGGATGAGCAGTTCTTC.

This clonotype was recorded many times. CDR3 amino acids: CASIEADSYNEQFF. The CDR3 DNA follows: TGTGCCAGCATAGAGGCGGATTCCTACAATGAGCAGTTCTTC. The V gene is TRBV28, the J gene TRBJ2-1; D gene ambiguous. Trimming left V 7 bases short and J 1 base short, with 11 bases between. CDR1 and CDR2 from the germline V gene are MDHEN and SYDVKM. The CDR3 runs 14 residues.

Many counts were recorded for this clonotype. Here the CDR3 DNA reads TGTGCCAGCAGCCCCCCCGGGACTAGGGGCAATGAGCAGTTCTTC. This gives the protein CASSPPGTRGNEQFF. The chain combines TRBV13 with TRBJ2-1; 8 bases fit TRBD2. The CDR3 spans 15 residues. V lost 5 bases, J lost 6 bases, and 9 bases stayed unmatched. Germline V lookup: CDR1 PRHDT, CDR2 FYEKMQ (reference sequence).

This clonotype was found many times. The chain recombines TRBV7-9 with TRBJ2-7, with D perhaps matching TRBD2 (5 bases). Trimming pared 5 bases from V and 2 bases from J, leaving 13 bases between. The CDR3 totals 14 residues. Germline V CDR1 and CDR2: SEHNR, FQNEAQ (reference sequence). Here the CDR3 reads CASSGRDRTYEQYF. The DNA for the CDR3 is TGTGCCAGCAGCGGGAGAGATCGGACCTACGAGCAGTACTTC.